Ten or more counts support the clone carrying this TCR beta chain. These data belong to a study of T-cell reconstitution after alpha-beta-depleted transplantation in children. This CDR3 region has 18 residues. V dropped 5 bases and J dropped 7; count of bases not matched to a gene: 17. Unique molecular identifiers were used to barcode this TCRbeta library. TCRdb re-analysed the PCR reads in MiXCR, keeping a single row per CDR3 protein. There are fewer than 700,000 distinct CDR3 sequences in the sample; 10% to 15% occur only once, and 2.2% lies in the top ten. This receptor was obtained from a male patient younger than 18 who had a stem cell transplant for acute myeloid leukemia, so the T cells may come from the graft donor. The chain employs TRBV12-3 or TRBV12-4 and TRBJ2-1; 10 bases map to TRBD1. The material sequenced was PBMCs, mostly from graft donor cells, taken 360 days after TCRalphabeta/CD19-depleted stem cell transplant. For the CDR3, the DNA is TGTGCCAGCAGTAATAAGGGACGACAGGGGGCGACGGTGAATGAGCAGTTCTTC. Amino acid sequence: CASSNKGRQGATVNEQFF.